This T cell receptor (beta chain) was sequenced for a study of graft-versus-host responses after intestinal transplantation. Notes on the study in general: Recipient marrow held GvH clones, some first seen in ileum or blood. Graft-donor T cell macrochimerism in patients accompanied high graft-versus-host to host-versus-graft clonal ratios in allografts. Association was observed between peak circulating GvH clone levels and early post-transplant HvG declines.

With regard to this clone: Its antigen is unknown.

The CDR3 is 14 amino acids. Trimming stripped 6 bases from V and 5 bases from J, with 14 bases between. Germline V lookup: CDR1 MNHEY, CDR2 SMNVEV (reference sequence). Sequencing was performed with immunoSEQ multiplex PCR; in TCRdb, only in-frame clones are kept and a portion is missing. The repertoire holds tens of thousands of clones, 92% seen once, with over 0.55% in the top ten. This chain uses TRBV27 with TRBJ1-5, with D possibly TRBD1 on 6 matching bases. This receptor was identified in a human patient who received an intestinal transplant, so some T cells may come from the graft donor. The specimen comprised PBMCs, sampled 98 days after intestinal transplantation. The CDR3 DNA is TGTGCCAGCAGCTACAGGGATTCGGATCAGCCCCAGCATTTT. It translates to CASSYRDSDQPQHF.